The 5 T cell receptor beta chains below all came from one sample that was sequenced in a study of T cells after yellow fever vaccination. From the 5' RACE reads, TCRdb called clonotypes with MiXCR, one entry per CDR3 protein. In the table there are 500,000 to 650,000 distinct CDR3 sequences, approximately 13% of which are singletons. Sequences were derived from PBMCs, sampled on the day of the yellow fever booster vaccination. These receptors came from a man younger than 40 who received the YFV17D yellow fever vaccine.

This clonotype was counted many times. Its ends do not fully match the called genes, so a read error is possible. The chain employs TRBV5-1 and TRBJ1-1, with D hard to call. CDR1 and CDR2 (germline): SGHRS, YFSETQ. CDR3 length: 13 amino acids. This CDR3 is CASSFGGNTEAFF. The CDR3 DNA sequence: TGTGCCAGCAGTTTTGGCGGGAACACTGAAGCTTTCTTT.

This chain uses TRBV20-1 with TRBJ2-7; the D is unclear. V was shortened by 8 bases and J by 1 base, with 12 bases between the two germline ends. Germline V gene data show CDR1 as DFQATT and CDR2 as SNEGSKA (reference sequence). The CDR3 is 12 amino acids. In DNA, the CDR3 is TGCAGTTCCCGTGGATTATCCTACGAGCAGTACTTC. As protein: CSSRGLSYEQYF.

The V call is TRBV11-2, the J call TRBJ1-1; D remains unclear. V shed 3 bases and J shed 4 bases, with 15 bases lying between them. CDR3 length: 15 amino acids. From germline, CDR1 is SGHAT and CDR2 FQNNGV. The CDR3 sequence is CASSLALTAVTEAFF. The CDR3 DNA reads as TGTGCCAGCAGCTTGGCCCTTACGGCGGTCACTGAAGCTTTCTTT.

This clonotype was observed a few times. V is TRBV7-2 and J is TRBJ2-1; D is perhaps TRBD1 (5 bases). This CDR3 is 14 amino acids long. CDR1 SGHTA and CDR2 FQGNSA come from the germline V gene. Trimming left V 3 bases short and J 8 bases short, with 14 bases between. CDR3 nucleotide sequence: TGTGCCAGCAGCTTCAGGGCCGGAGAGGATGAGCAGTTCTTC. Encoded protein: CASSFRAGEDEQFF.

The rearrangement joins TRBV2 to TRBJ1-3; 7 positions match TRBD1. Germline CDR1 and CDR2: SNHLY and FYNNEI. The CDR3 has 15 amino acids. V gave up 7 bases and J gave up 2 bases; unmatched junction bases: 8. The CDR3 region is CASTVGQLPGNTIYF. CDR3 DNA sequence: TGTGCCAGCACAGTGGGACAGTTGCCTGGAAACACCATATATTTT.